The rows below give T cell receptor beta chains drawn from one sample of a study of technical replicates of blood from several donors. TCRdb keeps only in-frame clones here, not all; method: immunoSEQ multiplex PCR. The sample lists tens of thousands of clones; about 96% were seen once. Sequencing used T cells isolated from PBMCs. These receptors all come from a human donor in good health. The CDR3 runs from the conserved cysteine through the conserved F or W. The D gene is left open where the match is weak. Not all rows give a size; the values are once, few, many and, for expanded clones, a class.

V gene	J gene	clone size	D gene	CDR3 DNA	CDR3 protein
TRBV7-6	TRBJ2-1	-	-	TGTGCCAGCAGCTTAGGCGGGGAGAACAATGAGCAGTTCTTC	CASSLGGENNEQFF
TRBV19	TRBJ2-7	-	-	TGTGCCAGTAGTATAGCGGCAGGGAAAAGCTACGAGCAGTACTTC	CASSIAAGKSYEQYF
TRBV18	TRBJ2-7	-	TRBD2	TGTGCCAGCTCACCAGGGCCCCGGACTAGTTTGGTCCACGAGCAGTACTTC	CASSPGPRTSLVHEQYF
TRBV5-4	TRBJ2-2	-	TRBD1	TGTGCCAGCAGCAACCCGGGACAGCCACACACCGGGGAGCTGTTTTTT	CASSNPGQPHTGELFF
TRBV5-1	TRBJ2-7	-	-	TGCGCCAGCAGCTTGGCCTGGCAGGAGGCCCTCAGTTATCGGGAGCAGTACTTC	CASSLAWQEALSYREQYF
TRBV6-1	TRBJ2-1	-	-	TGTGCCAGCAGTGAAGGGTTCGCAGGGCTCGGGGAGCAGTTCTTC	CASSEGFAGLGEQFF
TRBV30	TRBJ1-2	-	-	TGTGCCTGGAGATCCTTTGAGGAGCTCACCTTC	CAWRSFEELTF
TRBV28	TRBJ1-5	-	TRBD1	TGTGCCAGCAGTTTCCCAACAGGGGATCAGCCCCAGCATTTT	CASSFPTGDQPQHF
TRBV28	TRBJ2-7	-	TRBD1	TGTGCCAGCAGTTCCCGTCGGGACAGGGGGCTAAACGAGCAGTACTTC	CASSSRRDRGLNEQYF
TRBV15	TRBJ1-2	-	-	TGTGCCACCAGCATAACAGGGTTGGCGGACTATGGCTACACCTTC	CATSITGLADYGYTF
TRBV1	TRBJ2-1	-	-	TGCACCAGCAGCCAAGATGGGGACACACTCTACAATGAGCAGTTCTTC	CTSSQDGDTLYNEQFF
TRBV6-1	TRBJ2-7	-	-	TGTGCCAGCAGTGAGTGGCAGGCCAACTACGAGCAGTACTTC	CASSEWQANYEQYF
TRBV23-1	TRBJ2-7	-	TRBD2	TGCGCCAGCAGTCAATTTTTTCTAGCGGGGCCTTCGTGCGAGCAGTACTTC	CASSQFFLAGPSCEQYF
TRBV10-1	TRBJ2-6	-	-	TGCGCCAGCGGGCACTCTGGGGCCAACGTCCTGACTTTC	CASGHSGANVLTF
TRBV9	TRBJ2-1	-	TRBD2	TGTGCCAGCAGCGTAGGAGCGGGGGGTATCAATGAGCAGTTCTTC	CASSVGAGGINEQFF
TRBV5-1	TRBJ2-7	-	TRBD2	TGCGCCAGCAGCTTGGGGCTAGCGGGAGGGACTAACGAGCAGTACTTC	CASSLGLAGGTNEQYF
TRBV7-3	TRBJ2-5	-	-	TGTGCCAGCAGCTTGACGAGCGGGCAAGAGACCCAGTACTTC	CASSLTSGQETQYF
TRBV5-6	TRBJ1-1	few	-	TGTGCCAGCAGCTTTCGGCCGAGGACAGTCAATTGGAACACTGAAGCTTTCTTT	CASSFRPRTVNWNTEAFF
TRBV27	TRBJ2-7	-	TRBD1	TGTGCCAGCAGTTCGACCTACAGGGGAAACCCGGCCTACGAGCAGTACTTC	CASSSTYRGNPAYEQYF
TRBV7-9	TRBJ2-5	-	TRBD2	TGTGCCAGCAGTTCGGGGGGGTCCTCAGAGACCCAGTACTTC	CASSSGGSSETQYF
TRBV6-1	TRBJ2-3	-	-	TGTGCCAGCAGTGAAGGGGCAGGCACAGATACGCAGTATTTT	CASSEGAGTDTQYF
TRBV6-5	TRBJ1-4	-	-	TGTGCCAGCAGTTACTCGGCAGGGCGTGAAAAACTGTTTTTT	CASSYSAGREKLFF
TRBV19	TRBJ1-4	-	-	TGTGCCAGTAGTATAATGGGCTCTAATGAAAAACTGTTTTTT	CASSIMGSNEKLFF
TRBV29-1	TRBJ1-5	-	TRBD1	TGCAGCGTGATAGACAGGGGACGGGATCAGCCCCAGCATTTT	CSVIDRGRDQPQHF
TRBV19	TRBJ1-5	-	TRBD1	TGTGCCAGTAACGATTTGTTTTGGGACAGGGAGGACAATCAGCCCCAGCATTTT	CASNDLFWDREDNQPQHF
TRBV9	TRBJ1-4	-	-	TGTGCCAGCAGCCCTACTACCTATAATGAAAAACTGTTTTTT	CASSPTTYNEKLFF
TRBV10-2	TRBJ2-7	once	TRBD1	TGCGCCAGCAGTGTTGGGGGGACAGGCCCCTACGAGCAGTACTTC	CASSVGGTGPYEQYF
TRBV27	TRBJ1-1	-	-	TGTGCCAGCAGCTTGTCCCTCGGTGGCACTGAAGCTTTCTTT	CASSLSLGGTEAFF
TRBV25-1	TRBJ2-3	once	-	TGTGCCAGCAGTGATCTACCTCATGGAGTTAGCACAGATACGCAGTATTTT	CASSDLPHGVSTDTQYF
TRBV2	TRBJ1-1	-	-	TGTGCCAGCAGTCCGGGACAGAACACTGAAGCTTTCTTT	CASSPGQNTEAFF
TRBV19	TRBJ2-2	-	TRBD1	TGTGCCATCCGGCGCGGGACAGGGGCGACCGGGGAGCTGTTTTTT	CAIRRGTGATGELFF
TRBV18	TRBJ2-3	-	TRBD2	TGTGCCAGCTCACCGACGGGTCTAGCGGGTACAGATACGCAGTATTTT	CASSPTGLAGTDTQYF
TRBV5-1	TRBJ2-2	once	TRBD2	TGCGCCAGCAAGGCTAGCGGGGGGGCTGTCACCGGGGAGCTGTTTTTT	CASKASGGAVTGELFF
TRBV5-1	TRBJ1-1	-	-	TGCGCCAGCAGCTTGGTGTTGGCGGGCACTGAAGCTTTCTTT	CASSLVLAGTEAFF
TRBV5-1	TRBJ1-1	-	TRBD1	TGCGCCAGCAGCTTAGACAGGGATACTGAAGCTTTCTTT	CASSLDRDTEAFF
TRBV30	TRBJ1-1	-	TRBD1	TGTGCCTGGAGCCTCCCCGACAGGGGGAACACTGAAGCTTTCTTT	CAWSLPDRGNTEAFF
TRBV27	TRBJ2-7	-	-	TGTGCCAGCAGCCCCAGGGGCCCCTACGAGCAGTACTTC	CASSPRGPYEQYF
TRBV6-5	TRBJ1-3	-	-	TGTGCCAGCAGTTGGACCGGACAGAATTCTGGAAACACCATATATTTT	CASSWTGQNSGNTIYF
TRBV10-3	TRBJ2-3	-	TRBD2	TGTGCCAGCGGACTAGCGGGACCTAGCACAGATACGCAGTATTTT	CASGLAGPSTDTQYF
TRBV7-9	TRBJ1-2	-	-	TGTGCCAGCAGCGAATGGGGGGGGACCGGCTACACCTTC	CASSEWGGTGYTF
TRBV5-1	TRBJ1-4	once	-	TGCGCCACTGCCAGGGGCCTTAATGAAAAACTGTTTTTT	CATARGLNEKLFF
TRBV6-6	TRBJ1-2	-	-	TGTGCCAGCAGTTACGACCGGGCAGGGCTACCGGATGGCTACACCTTC	CASSYDRAGLPDGYTF